Following are 24 T cell receptor beta chains from one sample sequenced in a study of blood T cell repertoires in COVID-19. TCRdb's copy holds only in-frame clones and misses some; the assay was immunoSEQ multiplex PCR. The profile covers about 200,000 clones, with 80% to 90% appearing a single time and 9.7% taken by the ten largest. Sequencing was performed on peripheral blood. Source of these receptors: a man over 45 with active or convalescent COVID-19.

This chain joins TRBV4-1 and TRBJ2-5, with 8 bases that match TRBD1. The V gene end was trimmed by 4 bases and the J gene end by 1 base; junction bases not matched to a gene: 8. The length of the CDR3 is 16 residues. Germline CDR1 and CDR2: MGHRA and YSYEKL. The CDR3 DNA is TGCGCCAGCAGCCCCCAGGACAGGGCGCGCCAAGAGACCCAGTACTTC. Translation: CASSPQDRARQETQYF.

This rearrangement joins TRBV27 to TRBJ1-4, with 8 bases fitting TRBD1. J lost 5 bases, V lost 2 bases, and 1 base had no gene match. CDR3 length: 14 amino acids. CDR1 and CDR2 (germline): MNHEY, SMNVEV (reference sequence). CDR3 sequence (DNA): TGTGCCAGCAGTTTAAGACAGGGGAATGAAAAACTGTTTTTT. Translation: CASSLRQGNEKLFF.

The chain carries TRBV29-1 and TRBJ2-3; TRBD2 matches 9 bases. Germline V CDR1 and CDR2: SQVTM, ANQGSEA. Trimming cost V 3 bases and J 8 bases; bases outside gene matches: 9. CDR3 size: 14 residues. CDR3 DNA: TGCAGCGTTGATCCCCGGACTAGCGTAGGTACGCAGTATTTT. It is translated as CSVDPRTSVGTQYF.

The chain carries TRBV19 and TRBJ1-2; D might be TRBD1 (6 bases). This CDR3 comprises 12 residues. Germline V lookup: CDR1 LNHDA, CDR2 SQIVND (reference sequence). V shed 5 bases and J shed 7 bases, with 11 bases lying between them. This CDR3 reads CASSPGQTGYTF. In DNA form, the CDR3 reads TGTGCCAGTAGTCCCGGACAGACTGGCTACACCTTC. Supplemented by reference TRBV19 and TRBJ1-2, the full variable domain reads DGGITQSPKYLFRKEGQNVTLSCEQNLNHDAMYWYRQDPGQGLRLIYYSQIVNDFQKGDIAEGYSVSREKKESFPLTVTSAQKNPTAFYLCASSPGQTGYTFGSGTRLTVV.

V and J are TRBV30 and TRBJ1-1, with D unclear. Germline-derived CDR1 and CDR2 are GTSNPN and SVGIG (reference sequence). V was clipped by 2 bases and J by 1 base, with 8 bases between them. The CDR3 loop spans 13 amino acids. The CDR3 DNA sequence: TGTGCCTGGAGTCACTCGCCGAACACTGAAGCTTTCTTT. Amino acids: CAWSHSPNTEAFF.

The gene calls are TRBV5-6 and TRBJ2-5; 10 bases fit TRBD2. From germline, CDR1 is SGHDT and CDR2 YYEEEE. V lost 0 bases, J lost 1 base, and 3 bases stayed unmatched. This CDR3 region has 16 residues. The CDR3 sequence is CASSLAGLAFQETQYF. In DNA, the CDR3 is TGTGCCAGCAGCTTGGCGGGACTAGCGTTCCAAGAGACCCAGTACTTC.

The gene calls are TRBV5-4 and TRBJ2-7, with TRBD2 identical over 12 bases. CDR3 length: 16 amino acids. With 0 bases clipped from V and 1 base from J, the junction kept 2 bases outside the gene matches. Germline lookup yields CDR1 SGHNT and CDR2 YYREEE (reference sequence). Here the CDR3 reads CASSLGTSGISYEQYF. In DNA form, the CDR3 reads TGTGCCAGCAGCTTGGGGACTAGCGGGATTTCCTACGAGCAGTACTTC.

The chain combines TRBV7-3 with TRBJ2-1, with 10 bases lining up with TRBD2. J lost 1 base, V lost 6 bases, and 6 bases had no gene match. This CDR3 has 16 amino acids. The germline CDR1 and CDR2 sequences are SGHTA and FQGTGA. The CDR3 here is CASRIKREGSYNEQFF. The CDR3 nucleotides are TGTGCCAGCAGAATTAAGCGGGAGGGGTCCTACAATGAGCAGTTCTTC.

This clone has only one observation. The chain links TRBV5-1 to TRBJ1-5; the D gene is possibly TRBD1 (5 bases). CDR3 size: 15 residues. Germline V gene data show CDR1 as SGHRS and CDR2 as YFSETQ. V was pared by 2 bases and J by 0 bases, with 9 bases between. CDR3 sequence reads: CASSFDRDSNQPQHF. In nucleotides, the CDR3 is TGCGCCAGCAGCTTCGACAGAGATAGCAATCAGCCCCAGCATTTT.

The chain links TRBV28 to TRBJ2-1; D may be TRBD2 (5 bases). Germline V gene data show CDR1 as MDHEN and CDR2 as SYDVKM. The CDR3 extends over 18 amino acids. V was clipped by 2 bases and J by 0 bases, with 17 bases between them. The CDR3 spells CASSLPPLGLPSYNEQFF. DNA of the CDR3: TGTGCCAGCAGTTTACCCCCTCTTGGACTTCCCTCCTACAATGAGCAGTTCTTC.

This chain uses TRBV12-5 with TRBJ2-7; TRBD1 agrees at 7 bases. The CDR3 is 18 residues long. In germline, CDR1 is LGHNT, CDR2 FRNRAP. Unmatched junction bases numbered 14, after V lost 0 bases and J lost 3 bases. Here the CDR3 DNA reads TGTGCTAGTGGTTTGGTAAGTAGGGGGCGACTACCCCACTACGAGCAGTACTTC. Residues: CASGLVSRGRLPHYEQYF.

This clone was picked up one time. The chain recombines TRBV2 with TRBJ1-1; D uncertain. Germline-derived CDR1 and CDR2 are SNHLY and FYNNEI. Trimming stripped 2 bases from V and 8 bases from J, with 9 bases between. The length of the CDR3 is 12 residues. CDR3 sequence (DNA): TGTGCCAGCAGTGAAATGACTCGGGAAGCTTTCTTT. Translating gives CASSEMTREAFF.

The chain has TRBV28 and TRBJ2-3, with TRBD1 identical over 11 bases. With V trimmed by 3 bases and J by 4 bases, 3 bases remained unmatched. The CDR3 consists of 15 residues. Germline CDR1 MDHEN, CDR2 SYDVKM. CDR3 loop: CASSFGQGAADTQYF. The CDR3, as DNA: TGTGCCAGCAGTTTCGGACAGGGGGCGGCAGATACGCAGTATTTT.

This clone was counted a few times. This chain joins TRBV11-2 and TRBJ1-2; 9 bases are a match to TRBD1. Trimming removed 1 base from V and 9 bases from J; junction bases left unmatched: 6. The CDR3 covers 14 residues. Germline assignment: CDR1 SGHAT and CDR2 FQNNGV. CDR3 protein: CASSLGGQGWSYTF. The CDR3 DNA is TGTGCCAGCAGCTTAGGGGGACAGGGATGGAGCTACACCTTC.

The chain recombines TRBV5-1 with TRBJ2-5; 8 positions agree with TRBD1. The CDR3 is 16 residues long. Germline V gene data show CDR1 as SGHRS and CDR2 as YFSETQ. The trim removed 1 base at V and 2 bases at J, leaving 7 bases unmatched. The CDR3, as DNA: TGCGCCAGCAGCTTGAAGCGGACAGGGCAACAAGAGACCCAGTACTTC. This gives the protein CASSLKRTGQQETQYF.

This clone was recorded a few times. This chain connects TRBV14 to TRBJ2-2; D is possibly TRBD2 (5 bases). CDR1 is SGHDN and CDR2 is FVKESK in the germline V gene. CDR3 length equals 13 residues. Trimming took off 5 bases at V and 4 bases at J, with 8 bases between the two ends. CDR3 nucleotides: TGTGCCAGCAGCTTTGGGAGCACCGGGGAGCTGTTTTTT. Its protein is CASSFGSTGELFF.

The table lists this clone with a few counts. The genes are TRBV28 and TRBJ2-1; a possible D gene is TRBD1 (7 bases). CDR3 length: 14 residues. With 2 bases removed from V and 6 bases from J, the gap between germline ends came to 11 bases. The germline gives CDR1 MDHEN, CDR2 SYDVKM. The CDR3 DNA is TGTGCCAGCAGTTTACCAGGGGGAGGCAATGAGCAGTTCTTC. Its protein is CASSLPGGGNEQFF.

This clone was seen repeatedly, ten times or more. This chain uses TRBV20-1 with TRBJ1-6; TRBD1 matches at 7 bases. The CDR3 spans 12 residues. Germline V gene data show CDR1 as DFQATT and CDR2 as SNEGSKA (reference sequence). J was trimmed by 10 bases and V by 3 bases; bases with no gene match: 3. CDR3 DNA sequence: TGCAGTGCTAGTGACAGGGTCTCACCCCTCCACTTT. Amino acid sequence: CSASDRVSPLHF.

As DNA, the CDR3 is TGTGCCACCAGGGAACGACAGGGGGCGCGGAATGAGCAGTTCTTC. Its protein product is CATRERQGARNEQFF. V usage is TRBV19 and J usage is TRBJ2-1; 10 bases line up with TRBD1. The CDR3 length is 15 residues. With V trimmed by 10 bases and J by 7 bases, 13 bases remained unmatched. Germline V lookup: CDR1 LNHDA, CDR2 SQIVND (reference sequence).

This chain uses TRBV5-1 with TRBJ2-2; 8 bases fit TRBD1. The CDR3 extends over 16 amino acids. V trimming: 3 bases; J trimming: 1 base; junction bases outside the gene matches: 5. Germline V gene lookup returns CDR1 SGHRS and CDR2 YFSETQ. The DNA for the CDR3 is TGCGCCAGCAGCTCATCCGGGACAGGGAACACCGGGGAGCTGTTTTTT. Translating it yields CASSSSGTGNTGELFF. The full variable domain, completed using reference TRBV5-1 and TRBJ2-2, is KAGVTQTPRYLIKTRGQQVTLSCSPISGHRSVSWYQQTPGQGLQFLFEYFSETQRNKGNFPGRFSGRQFSNSRSEMNVSTLELGDSALYLCASSSSGTGNTGELFFGEGSRLTVL.

J is TRBJ1-5 and V is TRBV2; no firm D call. Trimming took off 6 bases at V and 6 bases at J, with 21 bases between the two ends. Germline V gives CDR1 SNHLY, CDR2 FYNNEI. CDR3 length: 16 residues. CDR3: CASSRNSVRSGQPQHF. The CDR3 nucleotides are TGTGCCAGCAGCAGAAACTCTGTAAGGTCGGGTCAGCCCCAGCATTTT.

The rearrangement uses TRBV5-6 and TRBJ2-5; 8 bases agree with TRBD1. V shed 4 bases and J 7 bases; nucleotides not matched to a gene: 3. The CDR3 has 12 amino acids. The germline V gene has CDR1 SGHDT and CDR2 YYEEEE. Written as DNA, the CDR3 is TGTGCCAGCAGCATCGGACAGGGGACCCAGTACTTC. Residues: CASSIGQGTQYF.

The V and J genes are TRBV10-3 and TRBJ2-1; tentative D call: TRBD2 (7 bases). The CDR3 spans 15 residues. Germline V gene lookup returns CDR1 ENHRY and CDR2 SYGVKD. With 7 bases removed from V and 10 bases from J, the gap between germline ends came to 23 bases. The CDR3 is CAINYRDNPAGEQFF. CDR3 bases: TGTGCCATCAACTACCGGGACAACCCAGCGGGAGAGCAGTTCTTC.

CDR3 sequence (DNA): TGTGCCAGCAGCTTAGCTTGGGGAGGAGATACGCAGTATTTT. Encoded protein: CASSLAWGGDTQYF. This chain uses TRBV7-2 with TRBJ2-3; D is possibly TRBD2 (6 bases). The CDR3 is made up of 14 amino acids. The germline V gene encodes CDR1 SGHTA and CDR2 FQGNSA. V lost 0 bases to trimming and J lost 5 bases, with 9 bases between them.